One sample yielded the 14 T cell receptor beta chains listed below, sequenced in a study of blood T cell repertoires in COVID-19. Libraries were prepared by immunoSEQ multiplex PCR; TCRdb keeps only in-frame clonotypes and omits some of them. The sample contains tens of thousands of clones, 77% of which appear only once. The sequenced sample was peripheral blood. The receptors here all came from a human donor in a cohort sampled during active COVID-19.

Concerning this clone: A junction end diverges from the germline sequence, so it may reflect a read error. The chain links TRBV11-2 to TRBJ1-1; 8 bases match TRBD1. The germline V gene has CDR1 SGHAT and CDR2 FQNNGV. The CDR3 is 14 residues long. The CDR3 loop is CASSLGSSGARGRF. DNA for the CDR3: TGTGCCAGCAGCTTAGGGTCCTCGGGGGCCAGGGGGCGGTTT. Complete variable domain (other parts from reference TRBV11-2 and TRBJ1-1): EAGVAQSPRYKIIEKRQSVAFWCNPISGHATLYWYQQILGQGPKLLIQFQNNGVVDDSQLPKDRFSAERLKGVDSTLKIQPAKLEDSAVYLCASSLGSSGARGRFGQGTRLTVV.

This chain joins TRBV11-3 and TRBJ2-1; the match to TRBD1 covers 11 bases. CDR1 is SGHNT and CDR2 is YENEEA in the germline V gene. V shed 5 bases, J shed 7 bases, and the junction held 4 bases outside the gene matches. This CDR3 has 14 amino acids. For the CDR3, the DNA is TGTGCCAGCAGCGGGACAGGGGGATTAAATGAGCAGTTCTTC. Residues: CASSGTGGLNEQFF.

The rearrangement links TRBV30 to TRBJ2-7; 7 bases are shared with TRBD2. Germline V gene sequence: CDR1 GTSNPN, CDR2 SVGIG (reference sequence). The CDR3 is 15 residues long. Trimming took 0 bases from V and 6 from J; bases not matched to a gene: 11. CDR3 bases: TGTGCCTGGAGTGTACGGGGGGATACCCAGCTCGAGCAGTACTTC. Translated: CAWSVRGDTQLEQYF.

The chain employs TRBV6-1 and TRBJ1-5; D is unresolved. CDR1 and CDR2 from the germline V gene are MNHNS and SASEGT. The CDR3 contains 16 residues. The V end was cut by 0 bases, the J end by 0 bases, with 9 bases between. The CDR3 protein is CASSEASQFSNQPQHF. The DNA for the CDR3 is TGTGCCAGCAGTGAAGCCAGTCAATTTAGCAATCAGCCCCAGCATTTT.

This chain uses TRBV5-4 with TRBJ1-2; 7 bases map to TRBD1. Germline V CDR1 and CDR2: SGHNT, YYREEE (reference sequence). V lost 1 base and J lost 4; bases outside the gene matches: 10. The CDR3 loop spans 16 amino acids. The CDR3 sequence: CASSLPTDRASYGYTF. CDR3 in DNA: TGTGCCAGCAGCTTGCCCACAGACAGGGCGAGCTATGGCTACACCTTC.

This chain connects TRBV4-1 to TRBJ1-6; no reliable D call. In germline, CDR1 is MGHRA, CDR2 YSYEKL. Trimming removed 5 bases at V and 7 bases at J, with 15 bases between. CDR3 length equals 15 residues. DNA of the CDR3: TGCGCCAGCAGCTCACCCGAGGGCTGGAATTCACCCCTCCACTTT. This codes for CASSSPEGWNSPLHF.

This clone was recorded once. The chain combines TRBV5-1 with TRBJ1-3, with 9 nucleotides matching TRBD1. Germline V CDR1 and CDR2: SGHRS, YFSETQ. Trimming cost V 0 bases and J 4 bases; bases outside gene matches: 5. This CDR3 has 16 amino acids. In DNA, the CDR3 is TGCGCCAGCAGCTTGGGGGACAGGGACTGGGGAAACACCATATATTTT. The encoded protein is CASSLGDRDWGNTIYF.

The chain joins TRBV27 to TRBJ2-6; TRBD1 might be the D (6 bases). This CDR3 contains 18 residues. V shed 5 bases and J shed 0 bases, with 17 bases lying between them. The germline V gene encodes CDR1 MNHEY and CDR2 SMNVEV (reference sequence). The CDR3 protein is CASSPDRRRLSGANVLTF. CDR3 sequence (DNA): TGTGCCAGCAGTCCAGACAGGCGTCGACTCTCTGGGGCCAACGTCCTGACTTTC.

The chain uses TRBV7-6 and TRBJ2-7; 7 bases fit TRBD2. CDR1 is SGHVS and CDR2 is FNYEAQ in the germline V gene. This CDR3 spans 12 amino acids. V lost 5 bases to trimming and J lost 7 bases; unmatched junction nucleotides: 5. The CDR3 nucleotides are TGTGCCAGCAGCCCTACCGGGGGGGAGCAGTACTTC. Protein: CASSPTGGEQYF.

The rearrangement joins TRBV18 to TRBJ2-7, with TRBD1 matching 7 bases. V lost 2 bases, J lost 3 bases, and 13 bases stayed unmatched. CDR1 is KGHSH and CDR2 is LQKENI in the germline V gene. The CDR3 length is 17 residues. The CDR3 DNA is TGTGCCAGCTCACCAGATTATCACAAGGGACAGCACTACGAGCAGTACTTC. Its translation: CASSPDYHKGQHYEQYF. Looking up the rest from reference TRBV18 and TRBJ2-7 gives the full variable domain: NAGVMQNPRHLVRRRGQEARLRCSPMKGHSHVYWYRQLPEEGLKFMVYLQKENIIDESGMPKERFSAEFPKEGPSILRIQQVVRGDSAAYFCASSPDYHKGQHYEQYFGPGTRLTVT.

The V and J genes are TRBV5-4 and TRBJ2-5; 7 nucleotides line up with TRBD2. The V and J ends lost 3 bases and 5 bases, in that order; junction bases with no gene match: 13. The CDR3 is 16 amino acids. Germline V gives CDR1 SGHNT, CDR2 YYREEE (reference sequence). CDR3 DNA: TGTGCCAGCAGCTCGGCCCGGCAGGGAGGGACGGAGACCCAGTACTTC. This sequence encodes CASSSARQGGTETQYF.

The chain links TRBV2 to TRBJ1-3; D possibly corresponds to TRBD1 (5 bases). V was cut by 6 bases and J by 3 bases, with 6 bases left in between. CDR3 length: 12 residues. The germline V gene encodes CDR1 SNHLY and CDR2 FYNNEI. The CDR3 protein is CASRTVGNTIYF. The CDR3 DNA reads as TGTGCCAGCAGGACAGTTGGAAACACCATATATTTT.

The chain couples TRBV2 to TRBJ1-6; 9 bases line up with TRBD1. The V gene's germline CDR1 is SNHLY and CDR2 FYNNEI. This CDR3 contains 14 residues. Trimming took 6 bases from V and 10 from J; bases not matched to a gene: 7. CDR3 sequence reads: CASRPDRGNSPLHF. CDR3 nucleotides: TGTGCCAGCAGGCCGGACAGGGGCAACTCACCCCTCCACTTT.

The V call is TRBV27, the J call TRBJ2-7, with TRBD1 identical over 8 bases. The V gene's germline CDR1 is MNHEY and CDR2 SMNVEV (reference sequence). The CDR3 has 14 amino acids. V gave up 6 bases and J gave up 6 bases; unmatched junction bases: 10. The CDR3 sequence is CASRTGPRGLEQYF. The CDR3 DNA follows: TGTGCCAGCAGAACCGGGCCCAGGGGGCTCGAGCAGTACTTC.